This TCR beta chain is from a study of T cells after posttransplantation cyclophosphamide. Using immunoSEQ multiplex PCR, the repertoire was profiled, and TCRdb retains in-frame clones only, with some absent. The profile shows 15,000 to 20,000 clones, roughly 70% of them singletons. The germline V gene has CDR1 MNHEY and CDR2 SVGAGI. CDR3 length equals 12 residues. V lost 8 bases to trimming and J lost 12 bases, with 16 bases between them. A marrow graft followed busulfan-fludarabine conditioning, with cyclophosphamide on days +3 and +4. This clone has just a few counts. This TCR came from a young adult male patient who received an allogeneic stem cell transplant from a related donor, was CMV-positive, and had acute GVHD only. Some T cells may trace back to the graft donor. The chain couples TRBV6-5 to TRBJ1-4; D is uncertain. The input for sequencing was PBMCs, taken after an allogeneic stem cell transplant with post-transplant cyclophosphamide. In DNA, the CDR3 is TGTGCCAGCCGGAGCGACATGCGGGAACTGTTTTTT. It specifies CASRSDMRELFF.